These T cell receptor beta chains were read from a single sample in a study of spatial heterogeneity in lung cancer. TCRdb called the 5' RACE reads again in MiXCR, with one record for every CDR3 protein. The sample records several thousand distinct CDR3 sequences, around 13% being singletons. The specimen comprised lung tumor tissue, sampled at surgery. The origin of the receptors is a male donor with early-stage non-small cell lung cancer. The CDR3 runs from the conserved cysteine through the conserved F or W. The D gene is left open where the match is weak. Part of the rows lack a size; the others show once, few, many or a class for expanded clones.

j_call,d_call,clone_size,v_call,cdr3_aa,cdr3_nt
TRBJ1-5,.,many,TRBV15,CATSRGNQPQHF,TGTGCCACCAGCAGAGGGAATCAGCCCCAGCATTTT
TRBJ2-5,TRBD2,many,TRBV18,CASSPSAGRETQYF,TGTGCCAGCTCACCCTCTGCCGGGAGGGAGACCCAGTACTTC
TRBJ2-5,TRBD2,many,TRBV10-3,CAISFLAGGETQYF,TGTGCCATCAGTTTTCTAGCGGGGGGAGAGACCCAGTACTTC
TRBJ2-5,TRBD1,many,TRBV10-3,CAISGDREVKETQYF,TGTGCCATCAGCGGGGACAGGGAGGTGAAAGAGACCCAGTACTTC
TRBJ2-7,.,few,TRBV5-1,CASSPRRSGQTYEQYF,TGCGCCAGCAGCCCGAGGCGGTCTGGACAAACCTACGAGCAGTACTTC
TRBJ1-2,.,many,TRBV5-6,CASSLNYGYTF,TGTGCCAGCAGCTTGAACTATGGCTACACCTTC
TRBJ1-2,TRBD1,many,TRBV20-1,CSARDQGTVAYGYTF,TGCAGTGCTAGAGATCAAGGGACAGTCGCCTATGGCTACACCTTC
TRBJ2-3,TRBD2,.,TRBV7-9,CASSRGLADGRDTQYF,TGTGCCAGCAGCCGAGGACTAGCGGACGGAAGAGATACGCAGTATTTT
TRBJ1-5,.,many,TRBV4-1,CASSQVPGAQPQHF,TGCGCCAGCAGCCAAGTTCCAGGGGCTCAGCCCCAGCATTTT
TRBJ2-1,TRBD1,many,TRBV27,CASSTKGQADALSSYNEQFF,TGTGCCAGCAGTACGAAGGGACAGGCGGACGCACTAAGCTCCTACAATGAGCAGTTCTTC
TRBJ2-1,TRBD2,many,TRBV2,CASSDEAGGIMAEQFF,TGTGCCAGCAGCGACGAAGCGGGAGGGATTATGGCTGAGCAGTTCTTC
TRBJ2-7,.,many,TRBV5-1,CASKLWAGSYEQYF,TGCGCCAGCAAACTATGGGCGGGCTCCTACGAGCAGTACTTC
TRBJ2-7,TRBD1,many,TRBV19,CASSDRAAYEQYF,TGTGCCAGCTCGGACAGGGCCGCCTACGAGCAGTACTTC
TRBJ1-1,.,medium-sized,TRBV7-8,CASSPLGGGAFF,TGTGCCAGCAGCCCGTTGGGGGGAGGAGCTTTCTTT
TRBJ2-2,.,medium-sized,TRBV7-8,CATRSDTGELFF,TGTGCCACCCGCTCGGACACCGGGGAGCTGTTTTTT
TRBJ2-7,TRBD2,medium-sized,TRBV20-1,CSALPGLGPYEQYF,TGCAGTGCCCTGCCGGGACTAGGGCCCTACGAGCAGTACTTC
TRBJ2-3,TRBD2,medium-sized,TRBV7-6,CASSLGSSAGGSTDTQYF,TGTGCCAGCAGCTTAGGGAGTTCGGCGGGAGGGAGCACAGATACGCAGTATTTT
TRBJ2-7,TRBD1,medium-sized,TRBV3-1,CASSQDQGQSYEQYF,TGTGCCAGCAGCCAAGATCAGGGACAGTCCTACGAGCAGTACTTC
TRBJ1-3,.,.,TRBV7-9,CASSLKGISGNTIYF,TGTGCCAGCAGCTTAAAAGGGATCTCTGGAAACACCATATATTTT
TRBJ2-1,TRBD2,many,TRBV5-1,CASRPTTSGYNEQFF,TGCGCCAGCAGACCCACCACTAGCGGATACAATGAGCAGTTCTTC
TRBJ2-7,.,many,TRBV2,CANSGLLSYEQYF,TGTGCCAACTCGGGACTGCTCTCCTACGAGCAGTACTTC
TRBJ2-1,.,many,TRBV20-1,CSASPLEPSTHNEQFF,TGCAGTGCTAGTCCTTTGGAGCCCTCCACCCACAATGAGCAGTTCTTC
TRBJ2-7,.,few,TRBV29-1,CSVESYSYEQYF,TGCAGCGTTGAAAGCTATTCCTACGAGCAGTACTTC
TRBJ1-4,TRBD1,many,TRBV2,CASATGLEKLFF,TGTGCCAGCGCGACAGGGCTAGAAAAACTGTTTTTT
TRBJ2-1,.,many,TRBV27,CASSFARREQFF,TGTGCCAGCAGTTTCGCGCGGAGGGAGCAGTTCTTC
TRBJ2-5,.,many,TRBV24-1,CATSDFSRGQETQYF,TGTGCCACCAGTGATTTTAGTAGGGGTCAAGAGACCCAGTACTTC
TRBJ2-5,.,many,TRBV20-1,CSARGLSGLEETQYF,TGCAGTGCTAGAGGTCTTTCGGGACTGGAAGAGACCCAGTACTTC
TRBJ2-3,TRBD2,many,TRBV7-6,CASSSSRTSGDYYTQYF,TGTGCCAGCAGCTCCTCCAGAACTAGCGGTGATTACTATACGCAGTATTTT
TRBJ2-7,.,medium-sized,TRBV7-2,CASSLSGYEQYF,TGTGCCAGCAGCTTATCAGGGTACGAGCAGTACTTC
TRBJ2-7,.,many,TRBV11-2,CASSLGRTSSYEQYF,TGTGCCAGCAGCTTAGGCAGGACCTCCTCCTACGAGCAGTACTTC
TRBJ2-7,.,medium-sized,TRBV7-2,CASSPQGDSYEQYF,TGTGCCAGCAGCCCCCAGGGCGACTCCTACGAGCAGTACTTC
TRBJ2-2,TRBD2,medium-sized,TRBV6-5,CASSPTSGQGELFF,TGTGCCAGCAGTCCGACTAGCGGACAAGGGGAGCTGTTTTTT
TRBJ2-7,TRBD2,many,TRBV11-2,CASSFTSGSHEQYF,TGTGCCAGCAGCTTTACTAGCGGGAGCCACGAGCAGTACTTC
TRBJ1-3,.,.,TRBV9,CASSVNPGFSGNTIYF,TGTGCCAGCAGCGTCAACCCAGGATTCTCTGGAAACACCATATATTTT
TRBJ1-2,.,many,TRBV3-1,CASSLHSGARAGYGYTF,TGTGCCAGCAGCCTTCATTCAGGGGCGCGAGCGGGCTATGGCTACACCTTC
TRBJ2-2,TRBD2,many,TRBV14,CASSQDQTSAGTGELFF,TGTGCCAGCAGCCAAGACCAGACTAGCGCCGGCACCGGGGAGCTGTTTTTT
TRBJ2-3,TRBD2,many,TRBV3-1,CASSLAGGPPDTQYF,TGTGCCAGCAGTCTAGCGGGAGGGCCCCCAGATACGCAGTATTTT
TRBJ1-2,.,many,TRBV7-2,CASSLAGSGGGIIYGYTF,TGTGCCAGCAGCTTAGCAGGGTCAGGCGGGGGCATCATCTATGGCTACACCTTC
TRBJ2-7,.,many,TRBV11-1,CASSPESKQYF,TGTGCCAGCAGCCCCGAGAGTAAGCAGTACTTC
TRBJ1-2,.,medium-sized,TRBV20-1,CSARDHGGHYGYTF,TGCAGTGCTAGAGATCACGGGGGGCACTATGGCTACACCTTC
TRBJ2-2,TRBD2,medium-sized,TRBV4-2,CASSQDEASGRTGTGELFF,TGTGCCAGCAGCCAAGATGAAGCTAGCGGGAGGACGGGCACCGGGGAGCTGTTTTTT
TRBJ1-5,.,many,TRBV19,CASSMALNQPQHF,TGTGCCAGTAGTATGGCCCTAAATCAGCCCCAGCATTTT